This T cell receptor (beta chain) was identified during a study of control samples from healthy donors and cancer patients. Germline V gene sequence: CDR1 SNHLY, CDR2 FYNNEI. The CDR3 consists of 13 residues. The germline V and J ends were trimmed by 6 bases and 1 base, with 9 bases remaining between them. Only in-frame clones appear in the TCRdb table, and some are missing; sequencing was by immunoSEQ multiplex PCR. In the table there are 130,000 or so clones, about 87% of which are singletons. This receptor was taken from a man aged 60 to 75 in good health. The rearrangement uses TRBV2 and TRBJ1-1, with D uncertain. Specimen: blood. The CDR3 is CASRDDENTEAFF. CDR3 in DNA: TGTGCCAGCAGGGACGACGAGAACACTGAAGCTTTCTTT. Full variable domain (outside the CDR3, taken from reference TRBV2 and TRBJ1-1): EPEVTQTPSHQVTQMGQEVILRCVPISNHLYFYWYRQILGQKVEFLVSFYNNEISEKSEIFDDQFSVERPDGSNFTLKIRSTKLEDSAMYFCASRDDENTEAFFGQGTRLTVV.